These 25 T cell receptor beta chains share one sample of origin, sequenced in a study of blood T cells in healthy people across ages (dated by TCRdb to 2015 to 2017). Library construction relied on 5' RACE. Data came from an Illumina HiSeq 2500. A second PCR of about 6 to 12 cycles was run with a J-beta primer mix and a sample-barcoded 5' primer. TCRdb reran the public reads through fastp at Q25 and MiXCR, keeping productive beta chains. Rows with one shared CDR3 protein collapse into an entry with the most common genes and DNA. This sample gives 1,100,000 or so distinct CDR3 sequences in total; 45% of them show up just once. The top ten clones comprise about 20% of the sample. Sequenced: blood. The receptors stem from a woman in her sixties in good health.

J is TRBJ2-1 and V is TRBV28; D not resolved. Between the trimmed V and J ends, which lost 8 bases and 6 bases, there was a span of 14 bases. The CDR3 loop spans 13 amino acids. In germline, CDR1 is MDHEN, CDR2 SYDVKM. CDR3 residues: CASFVSPGNEQFF. DNA of the CDR3: TGTGCCAGCTTCGTTAGCCCGGGCAATGAGCAGTTCTTC. Complete variable domain (other parts from reference TRBV28 and TRBJ2-1): DVKVTQSSRYLVKRTGEKVFLECVQDMDHENMFWYRQDPGLGLRLIYFSYDVKMKEKGDIPEGYSVSREKKERFSLILESASTNQTSMYLCASFVSPGNEQFFGPGTRLTVL.

This sequence joins TRBV4-1 and TRBJ1-4; D unresolved. V gave up 1 base and J gave up 2 bases, with 5 bases separating them. Germline values: CDR1 MGHRA, CDR2 YSYEKL. The CDR3 is 14 residues long. CDR3 DNA sequence: TGCGCCAGCAGCCAAGCGGCGACTAATGAAAAACTGTTTTTT. This gives the protein CASSQAATNEKLFF.

The table lists this clonotype with a few counts. The chain combines TRBV6-4 with TRBJ2-3; D could derive from TRBD1 or TRBD2 (5 bases each). V was pared by 5 bases and J by 3 bases, with 18 bases between. Per the germline V gene, CDR1 is MRHNA and CDR2 is SNTAGT. The CDR3 is 16 amino acids. The CDR3 nucleotides are TGTGCCAGCAGTTCAGAGGGAACAGGTTTGACAGATACGCAGTATTTT. Its translation: CASSSEGTGLTDTQYF.

This clonotype appeared a few times. The chain joins TRBV7-9 to TRBJ2-7; 8 bases agree with TRBD1. CDR1 and CDR2 from the germline V gene are SEHNR and FQNEAQ (reference sequence). This CDR3 spans 15 amino acids. The junction had 8 bases not matched to a gene; V was cut back by 5 bases and J by 2 bases. CDR3 residues: CASSPSDRVPYEQYF. DNA of the CDR3: TGTGCCAGCAGCCCATCGGACAGGGTCCCCTACGAGCAGTACTTC.

This clonotype was recorded only once. V and J are TRBV27 and TRBJ2-5; either TRBD1 or TRBD2 may supply D (5 bases each). The V gene lost 0 bases and the J gene lost 4 bases, with 18 bases spanning the gap. This CDR3 comprises 17 residues. Germline CDR1 is MNHEY and CDR2 is SMNVEV (reference sequence). The CDR3 sequence is CASSLSTSTRGVETQYF. CDR3 coding DNA: TGTGCCAGCAGTTTATCAACCTCTACTAGGGGAGTAGAGACCCAGTACTTC.

The chain recombines TRBV29-1 with TRBJ2-3; no clear D. Germline CDR1 and CDR2: SQVTM and ANQGSEA. Between the trimmed V and J ends, which lost 2 bases and 1 base, there was a span of 7 bases. This CDR3 spans 13 amino acids. As DNA, the CDR3 is TGCAGCGTTGAAATGTACGGCACAGATACGCAGTATTTT. Translation: CSVEMYGTDTQYF.

This clonotype showed up just a few times. The chain recombines TRBV27 with TRBJ2-5; a possible D gene is TRBD1 (7 bases). The assigned J gene may be wrong: the sequence end matches TRBJ2-7 better. The CDR3 is 14 residues long. Germline loops: CDR1 MNHEY, CDR2 SMNVEV (reference sequence). The CDR3 DNA reads TGTGCCAGCGCCGCAGGGGGGCCCCGAGGCGAGCAGTACTTC. Translation: CASAAGGPRGEQYF.

V gene TRBV15 combines with J gene TRBJ1-6; TRBD1 agrees at 10 bases. V lost 3 bases and J lost 7; bases outside the gene matches: 3. Germline CDR1 reads LNHNV; CDR2 reads YYDKDF (reference sequence). The CDR3 covers 15 residues. The CDR3 sequence: CATSRDRGANSPLHF. CDR3 nucleotides: TGTGCCACCAGCAGGGACAGGGGGGCGAATTCACCCCTCCACTTT.

The sample holds a few counts of this clonotype. The chain combines TRBV7-2 with TRBJ2-1; TRBD2 matches at 13 bases. There are 16 residues in the CDR3. J gave up 10 bases and V 6 bases, and 12 bases lay outside the gene matches. Germline CDR1 is SGHTA and CDR2 is FQGNSA. The CDR3 here is CASRRTSGSWGLEQFF. In DNA, the CDR3 is TGTGCCAGCAGGAGGACTAGCGGGAGCTGGGGATTGGAGCAGTTCTTC. The complete variable domain, with remaining parts taken from reference TRBV7-2 and TRBJ2-1, reads GAGVSQSPSNKVTEKGKDVELRCDPISGHTALYWYRQSLGQGLEFLIYFQGNSAPDKSGLPSDRFSAERTGGSVSTLTIQRTQQEDSAVYLCASRRTSGSWGLEQFFGPGTRLTVL.

This clonotype was counted between two and nine times. This chain uses TRBV10-3 with TRBJ2-7, with 9 bases matching TRBD1. CDR3 size: 15 residues. CDR1 ENHRY and CDR2 SYGVKD come from the germline V gene. V was clipped by 0 bases and J by 3 bases; unmatched bases: 3. This chain's CDR3 is CAISESGTGLYEQYF. CDR3 coding DNA: TGTGCCATCAGTGAGTCGGGGACAGGGCTCTACGAGCAGTACTTC.

This sequence joins TRBV12-3 or TRBV12-4 and TRBJ1-1; maybe TRBD1 (5 bases). The CDR3 contains 13 residues. V lost 4 bases and J lost 7, with 13 bases in between. The CDR3 DNA sequence: TGTGCCAGCAGTTACTCAGGAGGGGATGAAGCTTTCTTT. Translated: CASSYSGGDEAFF.

This clonotype was observed a few times. The CDR3 reads CASSLAGTGRNEQYF. The CDR3, as DNA: TGCGCCAGCAGCTTGGCCGGGACAGGGAGGAACGAGCAGTACTTC. V usage is TRBV5-1 and J usage is TRBJ2-7; the match to TRBD1 covers 9 bases. V shed 0 bases and J 5 bases; nucleotides not matched to a gene: 6. Germline lookup yields CDR1 SGHRS and CDR2 YFSETQ. CDR3 length: 15 amino acids.

This rearrangement joins TRBV5-1 to TRBJ2-1, with D perhaps TRBD2 (5 bases). Trimming shortened V by 1 base and J by 8 bases, and 16 bases separated the two germline ends. The germline CDR1 and CDR2 sequences are SGHRS and YFSETQ. The CDR3 consists of 15 residues. The CDR3 loop reads CASSLTDSGYDEQFF. In DNA, the CDR3 is TGCGCCAGCAGCTTGACTGACTCGGGGTACGATGAGCAGTTCTTC.

This clonotype was seen a few times. V gene TRBV20-1 combines with J gene TRBJ2-7; D is possibly TRBD2 (6 bases). Trimming left V 0 bases short and J 0 bases short, with 12 bases between. This CDR3 spans 15 amino acids. Germline lookup yields CDR1 DFQATT and CDR2 SNEGSKA (reference sequence). This chain's CDR3 is CSARDLRDSSYEQYF. In nucleotides, the CDR3 is TGCAGTGCTAGAGATTTGCGGGATAGCTCCTACGAGCAGTACTTC.

This chain uses TRBV12-3 or TRBV12-4 with TRBJ2-4; 7 bases line up with TRBD2. V dropped 3 bases and J dropped 1; count of bases not matched to a gene: 9. The CDR3 sequence is 17 residues long. The DNA for the CDR3 is TGTGCCAGCAGTTTTCCGGCGGGAGTACTGGCCAAAAACATTCAGTACTTC. This codes for CASSFPAGVLAKNIQYF.

The chain has TRBV5-1 and TRBJ2-7, with 8 bases aligning to TRBD2. This CDR3 comprises 15 residues. Germline CDR1 reads SGHRS; CDR2 reads YFSETQ. Trimming cost V 0 bases and J 7 bases; bases outside gene matches: 9. The CDR3 DNA reads as TGCGCCAGCAGCTTGGTAGCGGGACCTGGGGGGGAGCAGTACTTC. This translates into CASSLVAGPGGEQYF. Based on the CDR3 plus reference TRBV5-1 and TRBJ2-7, the full variable domain is KAGVTQTPRYLIKTRGQQVTLSCSPISGHRSVSWYQQTPGQGLQFLFEYFSETQRNKGNFPGRFSGRQFSNSRSEMNVSTLELGDSALYLCASSLVAGPGGEQYFGPGTRLTVT.

The DNA for the CDR3 is TGCGCCAGCAGCCAAGATGTGGGACAGGGTCACGAGCAGTACTTC. This sequence encodes CASSQDVGQGHEQYF. This chain connects TRBV4-3 to TRBJ2-7, with TRBD1 matching over 9 bases. The germline V gene has CDR1 LGHNA and CDR2 YSLEER. The CDR3 is 15 amino acids. V dropped 0 bases and J dropped 5; count of bases not matched to a gene: 5.

Concerning this clonotype itself: The junction and the germline gene differ at one end; a read error may be behind it. This rearrangement joins TRBV12-3 or TRBV12-4 to TRBJ2-4; 8 bases map to TRBD2. The better agreement between TRBJ2-7 and the DNA end casts doubt on the J call. The length of the CDR3 is 15 residues. The CDR3 loop is CASSLSTSGSDEQYF. The CDR3 region has the DNA TGTGCCAGCAGTTTATCTACTAGCGGCTCCGACGAGCAGTACTTC.

The chain employs TRBV10-2 and TRBJ2-1; 9 bases match TRBD2. The CDR3 covers 18 residues. From germline, CDR1 is WSHSY and CDR2 SAAADI. Losses at the gene ends were 1 base for V and 3 bases for J; bases not matched to a gene: 10. The CDR3 sequence is CASSEFAGGAGDYNEQFF. CDR3 sequence (DNA): TGCGCCAGCAGTGAGTTTGCGGGAGGGGCTGGGGACTACAATGAGCAGTTCTTC.

The chain has TRBV2 and TRBJ1-4; no firm D call. Trimming left V 4 bases short and J 6 bases short, with 12 bases between. The CDR3 loop spans 14 amino acids. From germline, CDR1 is SNHLY and CDR2 FYNNEI. The CDR3 protein is CASSVQRRDEKLFF. DNA for the CDR3: TGTGCCAGCAGTGTTCAAAGAAGGGATGAAAAACTGTTTTTT.

V is TRBV9 and J is TRBJ2-7, with D tentatively TRBD2 (6 bases). The CDR3 consists of 15 residues. Trimming left V 0 bases short and J 3 bases short, with 13 bases between. The germline V gene has CDR1 SGDLS and CDR2 YYNGEE. This CDR3 is CASSVGGDRFYEQYF. The DNA for the CDR3 is TGTGCCAGCAGCGTAGGGGGGGATCGGTTCTACGAGCAGTACTTC.

The V gene is TRBV12-3 or TRBV12-4, the J gene TRBJ2-5; 9 bases agree with TRBD1. Trimming took 3 bases from V and 5 from J; bases not matched to a gene: 4. This CDR3 is built from 14 residues. CDR3 in DNA: TGTGCCAGCAGTTTCGAGACAGGGGGGGAGACCCAGTACTTC. It specifies CASSFETGGETQYF.

This clonotype was seen only a few times. The V gene is TRBV5-1, the J gene TRBJ2-1; 7 bases fit TRBD2. The CDR3 spans 13 residues. V was clipped by 0 bases and J by 12 bases; unmatched bases: 6. Germline CDR1 reads SGHRS; CDR2 reads YFSETQ. The CDR3: CASSLAGGRGQFF. The DNA of the CDR3 is TGCGCCAGCAGCTTGGCCGGTGGGAGGGGGCAGTTCTTC.

The chain recombines TRBV12-5 with TRBJ2-3; D unclear. The CDR3 totals 18 residues. Germline V CDR1 and CDR2: LGHNT, FRNRAP. Trimming shortened V by 2 bases and J by 5 bases, and 23 bases separated the two germline ends. CDR3 region: CASGLTLAYVLGKDTQYF. The DNA for the CDR3 is TGTGCTAGTGGTTTGACCCTGGCGTACGTTTTGGGGAAAGATACGCAGTATTTT.

The rearrangement joins TRBV2 to TRBJ2-3, with no clear D. V was pared by 8 bases and J by 7 bases, with 16 bases between. The germline V gene has CDR1 SNHLY and CDR2 FYNNEI. The CDR3 totals 13 residues. CDR3 DNA: TGTGCCAGCTCGGAGACGGACGGCAATACGCAGTATTTT. This codes for CASSETDGNTQYF.